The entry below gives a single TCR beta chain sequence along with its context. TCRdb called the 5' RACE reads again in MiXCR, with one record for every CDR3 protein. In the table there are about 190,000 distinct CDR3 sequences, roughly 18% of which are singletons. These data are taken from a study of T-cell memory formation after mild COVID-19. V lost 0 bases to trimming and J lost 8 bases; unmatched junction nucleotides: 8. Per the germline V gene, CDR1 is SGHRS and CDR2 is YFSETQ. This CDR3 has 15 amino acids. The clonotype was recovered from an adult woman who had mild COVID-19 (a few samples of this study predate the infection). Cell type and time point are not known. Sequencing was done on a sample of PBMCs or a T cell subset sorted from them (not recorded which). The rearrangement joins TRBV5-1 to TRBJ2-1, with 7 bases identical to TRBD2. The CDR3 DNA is TGCGCCAGCAGCTTGGTCGCCCTAGCGGTATATGAGCAGTTCTTC. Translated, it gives CASSLVALAVYEQFF. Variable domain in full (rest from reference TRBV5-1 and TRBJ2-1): KAGVTQTPRYLIKTRGQQVTLSCSPISGHRSVSWYQQTPGQGLQFLFEYFSETQRNKGNFPGRFSGRQFSNSRSEMNVSTLELGDSALYLCASSLVALAVYEQFFGPGTRLTVL.